The 28 T cell receptor beta chains reported below all come from one sample, sequenced in a study of cytomegalovirus exposure and HLA in healthy donors. A multiplex PCR was run with 60 Vbeta primers and 13 Jbeta primers. This table comes from immunoSEQ multiplex PCR, and its TCRdb copy is limited to in-frame clones, with some not included. The data contain 270,000 or so clones, roughly 85% of them seen just once; the ten biggest clones take up less than 4%. Material: PBMCs. The origin of the receptors is a man between 35 and 55 years old in good health and CMV-seropositive.

The chain has TRBV19 and TRBJ2-3; 8 bases line up with TRBD2. V dropped 7 bases and J dropped 7; count of bases not matched to a gene: 7. This CDR3 has 13 residues. CDR1 is LNHDA, CDR2 SQIVND, per germline (reference sequence). CDR3 bases: TGTGCCAGTACCACGGGAGGGCCGAATACGCAGTATTTT. Residues: CASTTGGPNTQYF.

The V and J genes are TRBV19 and TRBJ1-1, with D perhaps TRBD1 (6 bases). V shed 11 bases and J shed 6 bases, with 10 bases lying between them. From germline, CDR1 is LNHDA and CDR2 SQIVND (reference sequence). This CDR3 is 10 amino acids long. This CDR3 is CASRGPEAFF. In DNA, the CDR3 is TGTGCCTCCAGGGGCCCTGAAGCTTTCTTT.

The V call is TRBV5-1, the J call TRBJ2-1, with 8 nucleotides matching TRBD2. The CDR3 consists of 16 residues. Germline CDR1 is SGHRS and CDR2 is YFSETQ. The J segment lost 10 bases and the V segment lost 1 base, leaving 13 bases of the junction unmatched. CDR3 bases: TGCGCCAGCAGCTTGACCTCGGGGGGGGTGACAAGAGAGCAGTTCTTC. Translated: CASSLTSGGVTREQFF.

This clone occurred once. The genes are TRBV5-1 and TRBJ2-5; D is perhaps TRBD2 (5 bases). Gene TRBJ2-7 matches the end of the DNA better, so the J call may be wrong. The CDR3 is 15 amino acids. Germline CDR1 SGHRS, CDR2 YFSETQ. The CDR3 DNA reads as TGCGCCAGCAGCTTGGGAGGGTTGACGTCCTACGAGCAGTACTTC. Its protein product is CASSLGGLTSYEQYF.

The genes are TRBV28 and TRBJ1-5; maybe TRBD1 (6 bases). V was cut by 6 bases and J by 0 bases, with 18 bases left in between. CDR3 length equals 17 residues. The germline gives CDR1 MDHEN, CDR2 SYDVKM. CDR3 region: CASSRGRLPISNQPQHF. The CDR3 bases are TGTGCCAGCAGCAGGGGTAGGCTCCCTATTAGCAATCAGCCCCAGCATTTT.

The chain employs TRBV15 and TRBJ2-5; possibly TRBD2 for D (5 bases). CDR1 and CDR2 from the germline V gene are LNHNV and YYDKDF (reference sequence). V was clipped by 5 bases and J by 6 bases, with 19 bases between them. The CDR3 is made up of 15 amino acids. DNA of the CDR3: TGTGCCACCAGCTGGCGACTCGGGAAGGACCAGACCCAGTACTTC. Its protein product is CATSWRLGKDQTQYF.

The chain joins TRBV28 to TRBJ1-1; TRBD1 agrees at 8 bases. CDR3 length: 14 residues. From germline, CDR1 is MDHEN and CDR2 SYDVKM. Trimming took 5 bases from V and 8 from J; bases not matched to a gene: 10. This CDR3 reads CASSNLGQGQEAFF. In nucleotides, the CDR3 is TGTGCCAGCAGTAACCTCGGACAGGGCCAGGAAGCTTTCTTT.

The chain combines TRBV11-2 with TRBJ2-1; TRBD2 is a possible D gene (6 bases). Germline loops: CDR1 SGHAT, CDR2 FQNNGV. The CDR3 totals 16 residues. With 9 bases removed from V and 1 base from J, the gap between germline ends came to 19 bases. The CDR3 loop reads CASRTTYGESYNEQFF. The CDR3 DNA reads as TGTGCCAGTCGGACTACCTACGGGGAGTCCTACAATGAGCAGTTCTTC.

The gene calls are TRBV7-9 and TRBJ2-2; D not certain. CDR3 length: 16 amino acids. Looked up from germline, CDR1 is SEHNR and CDR2 is FQNEAQ (reference sequence). Trimming stripped 4 bases from V and 3 bases from J, with 15 bases between. The CDR3 is CASSSALAADTGELFF. CDR3 DNA sequence: TGTGCCAGCAGCTCGGCGCTCGCGGCGGACACCGGGGAGCTGTTTTTT.

The gene calls are TRBV15 and TRBJ2-7, with TRBD2 matching 9 bases. V was pared by 1 base and J by 1 base, with 5 bases of the junction left unmatched. Germline V gene data show CDR1 as LNHNV and CDR2 as YYDKDF (reference sequence). The CDR3 spans 16 residues. The CDR3 coding sequence is TGTGCCACCAGCAGAGGTATGACTAGCGGATCCTACGAGCAGTACTTC. Encoded protein: CATSRGMTSGSYEQYF.

The chain links TRBV5-6 to TRBJ2-7; a possible D gene is TRBD2 (6 bases). The V end lost 1 base, the J end lost 2 bases, and 16 bases lay between the germline ends. This CDR3 has 16 amino acids. Per germline, CDR1 SGHDT and CDR2 YYEEEE. CDR3 region: CASSLFKTSRPYEQYF. The CDR3 DNA reads as TGTGCCAGCAGCTTGTTTAAAACTAGCCGCCCCTACGAGCAGTACTTC.

On this clone itself: A junction end diverges from the germline sequence, so it may reflect a read error. The J gene is TRBJ2-5, the V gene TRBV7-9; TRBD1 matches at 12 bases. CDR3 length equals 17 residues. The germline CDR1 and CDR2 sequences are SEHNR and FQNEAQ (reference sequence). The CDR3 region is CSSSLQGQGARQETQYF. In DNA, the CDR3 is TGTTCCAGCAGCCTACAGGGACAGGGGGCACGGCAAGAGACCCAGTACTTC.

The chain has TRBV5-1 and TRBJ2-1; the D gene is possibly TRBD2 (6 bases). CDR1 is SGHRS, CDR2 YFSETQ, per germline. V lost 3 bases to trimming and J lost 0 bases, with 13 bases between them. This CDR3 contains 16 residues. In nucleotides, the CDR3 is TGCGCCAGCAGCTCCGGGACTCTTAGCTCCTACAATGAGCAGTTCTTC. It yields the protein CASSSGTLSSYNEQFF. Looking up the rest from reference TRBV5-1 and TRBJ2-1 gives the full variable domain: KAGVTQTPRYLIKTRGQQVTLSCSPISGHRSVSWYQQTPGQGLQFLFEYFSETQRNKGNFPGRFSGRQFSNSRSEMNVSTLELGDSALYLCASSSGTLSSYNEQFFGPGTRLTVL.

The rearrangement joins TRBV27 to TRBJ2-5, with a possible D match to TRBD1 (6 bases). The CDR3 contains 17 residues. Looked up from germline, CDR1 is MNHEY and CDR2 is SMNVEV (reference sequence). The V end was cut by 5 bases, the J end by 5 bases, with 24 bases between. The CDR3 here is CASSPIGGQGWGETQYF. The CDR3, as DNA: TGTGCCAGCAGTCCCATTGGTGGGCAGGGGTGGGGGGAGACCCAGTACTTC.

The V call is TRBV7-9, the J call TRBJ2-7; D unclear. The CDR3 runs 14 residues. Germline lookup yields CDR1 SEHNR and CDR2 FQNEAQ (reference sequence). V shed 5 bases and J shed 6 bases, with 17 bases lying between them. The CDR3 region has the DNA TGTGCCAGCAGCCCTAGTCTCGGGTTCGGCGAGCAGTACTTC. It encodes CASSPSLGFGEQYF.

The chain has TRBV10-1 and TRBJ2-2; D possibly corresponds to TRBD2 (6 bases). Germline CDR1 and CDR2: WNHNN and SYGVQD (reference sequence). CDR3 length: 16 residues. V was trimmed by 1 base and J by 4 bases, leaving 13 bases between them. The CDR3 loop is CASSELAGRCTGELFF. The CDR3 DNA reads TGCGCCAGCAGTGAGTTGGCGGGACGTTGCACCGGGGAGCTGTTTTTT.

This chain connects TRBV29-1 to TRBJ2-7; TRBD1 agrees at 7 bases. The ends lost 1 base at V and 3 bases at J; junction bases unmatched: 6. The CDR3 sequence is 14 residues long. Per the germline V gene, CDR1 is SQVTM and CDR2 is ANQGSEA. CDR3: CSVEVSTGSYEQYF. The DNA of the CDR3 is TGCAGCGTTGAAGTATCGACAGGGAGCTACGAGCAGTACTTC.

The chain joins TRBV2 to TRBJ2-1, with TRBD2 as a possible D gene (7 bases). Germline CDR1 is SNHLY and CDR2 is FYNNEI. The CDR3 contains 16 residues. Trimming stripped 7 bases from V and 2 bases from J, with 18 bases between. Written as DNA, the CDR3 is TGTGCCAGCAATCGAGGGGGGGGATTAACCTACAATGAGCAGTTCTTC. As protein: CASNRGGGLTYNEQFF.

This clone has a handful of counts. The chain is built from TRBV2 and TRBJ2-3; 9 bases line up with TRBD2. Trimming at V came to 3 bases and at J to 11 bases, leaving 9 bases not matched to a gene. CDR3 length: 14 amino acids. Germline values: CDR1 SNHLY, CDR2 FYNNEI. The CDR3 region has the DNA TGTGCCAGCAGTGACCGTCCCGGGACTAGCCTGCAGTATTTT. Translation gives CASSDRPGTSLQYF. The complete variable domain, with remaining parts taken from reference TRBV2 and TRBJ2-3, reads EPEVTQTPSHQVTQMGQEVILRCVPISNHLYFYWYRQILGQKVEFLVSFYNNEISEKSEIFDDQFSVERPDGSNFTLKIRSTKLEDSAMYFCASSDRPGTSLQYFGPGTRLTVL.

The gene calls are TRBV9 and TRBJ2-1; TRBD1 might be the D (6 bases). The V and J ends lost 0 bases and 5 bases respectively, with 9 bases between them. This CDR3 spans 14 amino acids. CDR1 and CDR2 (germline): SGDLS, YYNGEE. The CDR3 bases are TGTGCCAGCAGCGTAGTGGCAGGGGACAATGAGCAGTTCTTC. Encoded protein: CASSVVAGDNEQFF.

This chain joins TRBV2 and TRBJ2-7, with D possibly being TRBD1 (5 bases). The CDR3 has 14 amino acids. V was trimmed by 4 bases and J by 5 bases, leaving 15 bases between them. CDR1 and CDR2 from the germline V gene are SNHLY and FYNNEI. CDR3 loop: CASSGSLQGHEQYF. The CDR3 nucleotides read TGTGCCAGCAGTGGATCCCTGCAGGGTCACGAGCAGTACTTC.

V is TRBV2 and J is TRBJ1-5; D is undetermined. Per germline, CDR1 SNHLY and CDR2 FYNNEI. The length of the CDR3 is 15 residues. V was cut by 3 bases and J by 6 bases, with 15 bases left in between. Here the CDR3 DNA reads TGTGCCAGCAGTGATTATATCCCCGGGGTTCAGCCCCAGCATTTT. Its protein is CASSDYIPGVQPQHF.

The chain joins TRBV11-2 to TRBJ2-3; D possibly corresponds to TRBD1 (6 bases). The CDR3 contains 14 residues. The V gene's germline CDR1 is SGHAT and CDR2 FQNNGV. V dropped 1 base and J dropped 5 bases, with 10 bases sitting between them. The CDR3 is CASSLVGGIDTQYF. The CDR3 coding sequence is TGTGCCAGCAGCTTAGTAGGGGGTATAGATACGCAGTATTTT.

This chain uses TRBV27 with TRBJ1-1, with D perhaps TRBD1 (6 bases). With 7 bases removed from V and 1 base from J, the gap between germline ends came to 19 bases. The CDR3 is 16 amino acids. Germline lookup yields CDR1 MNHEY and CDR2 SMNVEV (reference sequence). The CDR3 region is CASNPAGDRPNTEAFF. CDR3 nucleotide sequence: TGTGCCAGCAACCCAGCAGGGGATAGACCGAACACTGAAGCTTTCTTT.

This chain links TRBV7-9 with TRBJ2-5; the match to TRBD2 covers 14 bases. The trim removed 3 bases at V and 3 bases at J, leaving 6 bases unmatched. Germline CDR1 SEHNR, CDR2 FQNEAQ (reference sequence). The CDR3 is made up of 17 amino acids. The CDR3 loop is CASSFKGLAGDEETQYF. The CDR3 nucleotides are TGTGCCAGCAGCTTCAAGGGACTAGCGGGGGACGAAGAGACCCAGTACTTC.

The V call is TRBV5-6, the J call TRBJ2-3; unclear D gene. The CDR3 has 15 residues. Germline V gene lookup returns CDR1 SGHDT and CDR2 YYEEEE. The V end was cut by 1 base, the J end by 2 bases, with 11 bases between. DNA of the CDR3: TGTGCCAGCAGCTTGCCCCAGGCCTACACAGATACGCAGTATTTT. Residues: CASSLPQAYTDTQYF. The full variable domain, with the rest looked up from reference TRBV5-6 and TRBJ2-3, is DAGVTQSPTHLIKTRGQQVTLRCSPKSGHDTVSWYQQALGQGPQFIFQYYEEEERQRGNFPDRFSGHQFPNYSSELNVNALLLGDSALYLCASSLPQAYTDTQYFGPGTRLTVL.

This clone was seen only once. The chain is built from TRBV7-3 and TRBJ2-2; 8 nucleotides match TRBD1. This CDR3 contains 16 residues. CDR1 and CDR2 from the germline V gene are SGHTA and FQGTGA. V gave up 5 bases and J gave up 1 base; unmatched junction bases: 6. CDR3 sequence: CASSRTGTGNTGELFF. CDR3 DNA: TGTGCCAGCAGCCGAACCGGGACAGGGAACACCGGGGAGCTGTTTTTT. Based on the CDR3 plus reference TRBV7-3 and TRBJ2-2, the full variable domain is GAGVSQTPSNKVTEKGKYVELRCDPISGHTALYWYRQSLGQGPEFLIYFQGTGAADDSGLPNDRFFAVRPEGSVSTLKIQRTERGDSAVYLCASSRTGTGNTGELFFGEGSRLTVL.

The gene calls are TRBV6-1 and TRBJ1-1; 7 nucleotides agree with TRBD1. Per germline, CDR1 MNHNS and CDR2 SASEGT. CDR3 size: 14 residues. After removal of 7 bases from V and 1 base from J, the junction contained 6 bases not matched to a gene. The CDR3 region has the DNA TGTGCCAGCATTCCGACAGGGACGAACACTGAAGCTTTCTTT. It encodes CASIPTGTNTEAFF.